This TCR beta chain was identified in a study of cytomegalovirus exposure and HLA in healthy donors. Here immunoSEQ multiplex PCR was the method, and the copy in TCRdb shows in-frame clones only, minus some. This table holds 150,000 to 200,000 clones, approximately 89% found once. Germline V CDR1 and CDR2: MNHNS, SASEGT. V gave up 7 bases and J gave up 5 bases; unmatched junction bases: 7. The CDR3 length is 14 residues. The TCR sequence derives from a woman between 18 and 29 years old in good health and CMV-seropositive. The sequencing sample was made of PBMCs. This chain joins TRBV6-1 and TRBJ2-2, with TRBD1 matching over 7 bases. CDR3: CASNPTGETGELFF. The CDR3 nucleotides are TGTGCCAGCAACCCAACAGGGGAGACCGGGGAGCTGTTTTTT.